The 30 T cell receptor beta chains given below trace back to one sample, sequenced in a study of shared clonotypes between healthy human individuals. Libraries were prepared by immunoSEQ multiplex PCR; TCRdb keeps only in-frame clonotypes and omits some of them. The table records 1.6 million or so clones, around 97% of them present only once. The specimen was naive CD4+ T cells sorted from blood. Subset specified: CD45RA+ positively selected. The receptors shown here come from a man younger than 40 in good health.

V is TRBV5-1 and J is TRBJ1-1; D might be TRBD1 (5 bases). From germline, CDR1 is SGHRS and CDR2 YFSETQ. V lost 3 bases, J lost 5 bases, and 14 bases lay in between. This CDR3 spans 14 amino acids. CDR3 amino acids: CASSSPQGITEAFF. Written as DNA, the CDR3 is TGCGCCAGCAGCTCGCCGCAGGGTATAACTGAAGCTTTCTTT.

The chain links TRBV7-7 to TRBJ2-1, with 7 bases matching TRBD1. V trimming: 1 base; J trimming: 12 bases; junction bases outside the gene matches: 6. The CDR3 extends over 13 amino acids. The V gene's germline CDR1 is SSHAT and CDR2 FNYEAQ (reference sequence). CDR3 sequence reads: CASSLVAGGGQFF. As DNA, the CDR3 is TGTGCCAGCAGCTTAGTGGCAGGGGGTGGGCAGTTCTTC.

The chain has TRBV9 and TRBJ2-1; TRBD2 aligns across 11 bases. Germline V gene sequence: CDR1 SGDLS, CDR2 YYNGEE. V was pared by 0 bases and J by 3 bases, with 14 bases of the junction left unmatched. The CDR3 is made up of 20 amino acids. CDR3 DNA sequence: TGTGCCAGCAGCGTAGCTACAAGGGTTGAGGGACTAGCGGTCTACAATGAGCAGTTCTTC. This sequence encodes CASSVATRVEGLAVYNEQFF.

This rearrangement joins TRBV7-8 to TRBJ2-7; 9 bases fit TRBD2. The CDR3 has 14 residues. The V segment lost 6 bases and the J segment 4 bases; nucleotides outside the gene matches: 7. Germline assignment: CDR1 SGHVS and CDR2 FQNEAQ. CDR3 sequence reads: CASSNVAGAYEQYF. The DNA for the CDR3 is TGTGCCAGCAGTAATGTAGCGGGAGCTTACGAGCAGTACTTC.

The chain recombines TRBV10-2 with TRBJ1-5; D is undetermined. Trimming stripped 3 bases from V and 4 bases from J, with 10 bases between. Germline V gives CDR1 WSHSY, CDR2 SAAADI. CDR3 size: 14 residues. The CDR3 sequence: CASSDSGGNQPQHF. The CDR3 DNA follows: TGCGCCAGCAGTGACTCAGGTGGGAATCAGCCCCAGCATTTT.

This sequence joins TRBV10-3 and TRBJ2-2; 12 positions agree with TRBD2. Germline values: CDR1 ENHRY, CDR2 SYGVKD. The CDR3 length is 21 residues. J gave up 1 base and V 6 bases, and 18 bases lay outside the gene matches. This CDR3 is CAISDNGLAGNLRGNTGELFF. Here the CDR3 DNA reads TGTGCCATCAGCGACAATGGACTAGCGGGAAACCTACGAGGGAACACCGGGGAGCTGTTTTTT.

The CDR3 DNA reads as TGTGCCAGCAGTGACGCGGGGCTAGCGAACATTGAGCAGTTCTTC. Protein product: CASSDAGLANIEQFF. This chain connects TRBV28 to TRBJ2-1; possible D gene TRBD2, 6 bases. CDR3 length: 15 residues. The germline V and J ends were trimmed by 5 bases and 9 bases, with 20 bases remaining between them. Germline V gene sequence: CDR1 MDHEN, CDR2 SYDVKM.

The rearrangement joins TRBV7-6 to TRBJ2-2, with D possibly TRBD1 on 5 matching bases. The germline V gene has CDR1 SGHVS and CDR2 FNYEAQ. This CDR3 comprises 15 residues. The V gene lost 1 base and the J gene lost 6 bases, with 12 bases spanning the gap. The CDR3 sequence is CASSLGGRGAGELFF. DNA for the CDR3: TGTGCCAGCAGCTTAGGGGGTAGGGGCGCCGGGGAGCTGTTTTTT.

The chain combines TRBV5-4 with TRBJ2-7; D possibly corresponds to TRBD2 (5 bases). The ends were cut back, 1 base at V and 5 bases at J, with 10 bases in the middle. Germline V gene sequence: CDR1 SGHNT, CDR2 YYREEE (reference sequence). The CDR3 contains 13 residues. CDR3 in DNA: TGTGCCAGCAGCTTGTATGAGGGAAACGAGCAGTACTTC. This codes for CASSLYEGNEQYF. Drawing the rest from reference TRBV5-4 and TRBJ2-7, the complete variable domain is ETGVTQSPTHLIKTRGQQVTLRCSSQSGHNTVSWYQQALGQGPQFIFQYYREEENGRGNFPPRFSGLQFPNYSSELNVNALELDDSALYLCASSLYEGNEQYFGPGTRLTVT.

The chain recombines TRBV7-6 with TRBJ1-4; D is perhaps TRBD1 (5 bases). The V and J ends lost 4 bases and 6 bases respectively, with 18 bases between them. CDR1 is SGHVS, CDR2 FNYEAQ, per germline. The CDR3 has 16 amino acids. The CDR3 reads CASSSSQAYLHEKLFF. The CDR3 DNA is TGTGCCAGCAGCTCCTCACAGGCTTACCTGCATGAAAAACTGTTTTTT.

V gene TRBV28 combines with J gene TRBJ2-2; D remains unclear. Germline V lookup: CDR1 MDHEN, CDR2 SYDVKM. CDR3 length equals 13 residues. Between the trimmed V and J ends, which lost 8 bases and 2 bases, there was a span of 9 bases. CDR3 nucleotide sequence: TGTGCCAGCCAGTTGGCAAACACCGGGGAGCTGTTTTTT. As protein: CASQLANTGELFF. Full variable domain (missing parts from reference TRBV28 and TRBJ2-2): DVKVTQSSRYLVKRTGEKVFLECVQDMDHENMFWYRQDPGLGLRLIYFSYDVKMKEKGDIPEGYSVSREKKERFSLILESASTNQTSMYLCASQLANTGELFFGEGSRLTVL.

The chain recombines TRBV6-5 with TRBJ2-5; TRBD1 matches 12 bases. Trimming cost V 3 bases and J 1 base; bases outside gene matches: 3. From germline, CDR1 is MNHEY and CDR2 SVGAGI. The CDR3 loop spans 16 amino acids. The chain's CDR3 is CASSYGTGGVQETQYF. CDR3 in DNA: TGTGCCAGCAGTTATGGGACAGGGGGCGTCCAAGAGACCCAGTACTTC.

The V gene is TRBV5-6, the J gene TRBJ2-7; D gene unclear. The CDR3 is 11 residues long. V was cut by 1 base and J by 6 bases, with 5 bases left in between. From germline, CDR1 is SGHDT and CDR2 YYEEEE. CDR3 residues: CASSLTSEQYF. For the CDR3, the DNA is TGTGCCAGCAGCTTGACTTCCGAGCAGTACTTC.

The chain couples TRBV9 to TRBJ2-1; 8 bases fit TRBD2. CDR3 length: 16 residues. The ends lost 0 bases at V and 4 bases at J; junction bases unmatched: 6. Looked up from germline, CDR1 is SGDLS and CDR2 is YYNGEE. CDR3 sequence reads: CASSVGRSGSYNEQFF. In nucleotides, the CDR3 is TGTGCCAGCAGCGTAGGGAGGAGCGGGAGTTACAATGAGCAGTTCTTC.

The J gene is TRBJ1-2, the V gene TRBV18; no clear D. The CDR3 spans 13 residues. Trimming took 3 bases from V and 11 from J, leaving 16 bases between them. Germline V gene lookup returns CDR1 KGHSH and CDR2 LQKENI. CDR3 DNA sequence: TGTGCCAGCTCACCCCGCCCGGCTCAGTCTTACACCTTC. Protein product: CASSPRPAQSYTF.

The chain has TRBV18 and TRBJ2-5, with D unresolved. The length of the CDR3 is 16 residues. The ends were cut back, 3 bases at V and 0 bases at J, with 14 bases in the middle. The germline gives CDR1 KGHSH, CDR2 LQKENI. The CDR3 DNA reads TGTGCCAGCTCACCCCTCCCTGGGAAGTACCAAGAGACCCAGTACTTC. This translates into CASSPLPGKYQETQYF.

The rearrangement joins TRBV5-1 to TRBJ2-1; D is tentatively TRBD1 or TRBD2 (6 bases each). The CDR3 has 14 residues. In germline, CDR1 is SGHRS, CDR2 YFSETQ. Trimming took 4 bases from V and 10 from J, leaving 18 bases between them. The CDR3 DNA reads TGCGCCAGCAGCGCGGGACAACCGTCACGGGAGCAGTTCTTC. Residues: CASSAGQPSREQFF.

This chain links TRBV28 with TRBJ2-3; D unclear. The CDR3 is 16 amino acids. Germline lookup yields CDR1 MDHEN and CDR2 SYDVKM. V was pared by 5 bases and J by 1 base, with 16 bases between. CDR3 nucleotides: TGTGCCAGCAGTCGCCCAACTGGTAGTGGCACAGATACGCAGTATTTT. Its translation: CASSRPTGSGTDTQYF.

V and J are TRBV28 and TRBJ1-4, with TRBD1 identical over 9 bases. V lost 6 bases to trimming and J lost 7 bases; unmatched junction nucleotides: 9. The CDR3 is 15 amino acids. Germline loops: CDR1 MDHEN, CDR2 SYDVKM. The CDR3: CASRGGGQGGEKLFF. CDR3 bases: TGTGCCAGCAGGGGAGGGGGACAGGGTGGTGAAAAACTGTTTTTT.

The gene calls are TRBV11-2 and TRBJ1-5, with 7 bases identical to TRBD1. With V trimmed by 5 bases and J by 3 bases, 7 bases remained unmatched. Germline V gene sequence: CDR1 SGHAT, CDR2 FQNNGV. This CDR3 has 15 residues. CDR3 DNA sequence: TGTGCCAGCAGCCCACAGACAGGGCTCAATCAGCCCCAGCATTTT. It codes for CASSPQTGLNQPQHF.

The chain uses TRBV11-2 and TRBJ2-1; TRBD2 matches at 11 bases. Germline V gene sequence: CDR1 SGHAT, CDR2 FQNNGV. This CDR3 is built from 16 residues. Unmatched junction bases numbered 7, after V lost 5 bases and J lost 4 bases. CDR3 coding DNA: TGTGCCAGCAGCCCCGCTAGCGGGAGGTATTACAATGAGCAGTTCTTC. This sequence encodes CASSPASGRYYNEQFF.

The CDR3 loop is CASSVVAGVTHGGELFF. DNA for the CDR3: TGTGCCAGCAGCGTAGTAGCGGGAGTAACCCACGGCGGGGAGCTGTTTTTT. The V gene is TRBV9, the J gene TRBJ2-2; 9 bases line up with TRBD2. The CDR3 length is 17 residues. Germline V gene data show CDR1 as SGDLS and CDR2 as YYNGEE. The V and J ends lost 0 bases and 7 bases, in that order; junction bases with no gene match: 10.

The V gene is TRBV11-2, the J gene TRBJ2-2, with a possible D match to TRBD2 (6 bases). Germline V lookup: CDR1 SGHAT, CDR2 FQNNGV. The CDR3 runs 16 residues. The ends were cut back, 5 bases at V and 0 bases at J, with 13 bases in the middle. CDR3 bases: TGTGCCAGCAGCCTAGGGACTTTCGCGAACACCGGGGAGCTGTTTTTT. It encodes CASSLGTFANTGELFF.

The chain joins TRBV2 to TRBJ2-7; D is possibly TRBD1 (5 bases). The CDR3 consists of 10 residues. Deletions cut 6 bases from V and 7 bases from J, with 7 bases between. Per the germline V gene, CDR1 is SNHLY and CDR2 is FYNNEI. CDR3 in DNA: TGTGCCAGCAGGGCAGGGGAGCAGTACTTC. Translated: CASRAGEQYF.

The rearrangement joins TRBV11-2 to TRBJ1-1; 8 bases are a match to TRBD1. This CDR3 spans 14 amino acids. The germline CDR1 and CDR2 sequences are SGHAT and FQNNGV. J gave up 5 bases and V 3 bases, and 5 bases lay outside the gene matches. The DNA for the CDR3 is TGTGCCAGCAGCTTGGCAGGGGGCCTTACTGAAGCTTTCTTT. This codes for CASSLAGGLTEAFF.

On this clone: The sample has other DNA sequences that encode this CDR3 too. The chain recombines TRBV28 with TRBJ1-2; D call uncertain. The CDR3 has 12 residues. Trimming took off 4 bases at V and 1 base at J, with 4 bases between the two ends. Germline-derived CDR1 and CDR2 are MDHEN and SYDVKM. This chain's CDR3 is CASSSLNYGYTF. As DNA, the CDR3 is TGTGCCAGCAGTTCCCTTAACTATGGCTACACCTTC.

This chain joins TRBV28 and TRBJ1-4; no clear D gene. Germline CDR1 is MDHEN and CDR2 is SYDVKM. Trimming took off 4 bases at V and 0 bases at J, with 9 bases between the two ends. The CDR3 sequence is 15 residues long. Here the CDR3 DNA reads TGTGCCAGCAGTTCGGTGACGACAACTAATGAAAAACTGTTTTTT. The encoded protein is CASSSVTTTNEKLFF.

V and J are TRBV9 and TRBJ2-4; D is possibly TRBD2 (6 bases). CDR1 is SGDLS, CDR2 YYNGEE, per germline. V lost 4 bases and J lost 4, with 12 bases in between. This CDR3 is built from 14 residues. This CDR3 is CASSSGLTKNIQYF. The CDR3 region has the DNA TGTGCCAGCAGCTCAGGACTAACTAAAAACATTCAGTACTTC.

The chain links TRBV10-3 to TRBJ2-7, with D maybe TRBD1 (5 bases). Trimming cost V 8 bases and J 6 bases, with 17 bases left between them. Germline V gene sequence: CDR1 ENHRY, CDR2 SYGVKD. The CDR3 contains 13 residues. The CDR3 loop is CAISQGTLAEQYF. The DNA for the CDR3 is TGTGCCATCTCCCAGGGAACGTTAGCCGAGCAGTACTTC.

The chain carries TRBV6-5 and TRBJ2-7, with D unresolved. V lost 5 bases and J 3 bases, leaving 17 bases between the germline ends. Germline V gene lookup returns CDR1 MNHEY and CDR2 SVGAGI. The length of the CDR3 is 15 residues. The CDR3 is CASSPTPRPNYEQYF. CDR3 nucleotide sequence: TGTGCCAGCAGTCCAACCCCCCGGCCGAACTACGAGCAGTACTTC.